This T cell receptor (beta chain) was recovered during a study of T cells in narcolepsy. The wider study: Donors had narcolepsy type 1 or type 2, or were healthy controls. General study results and limits: Blood of same and different patients, but not healthy controls, reportedly held recurring autoreactive clonotypes. Comparing one patient's CSF and blood CD4+ clonotypes highlighted HCRT- and TRIB2-specific autoreactive clonotypes.

Clones were sequenced by immunoSEQ multiplex PCR, and TCRdb holds only the in-frame ones, with some missing. The table has 30,000 to 40,000 clones, roughly four fifths seen once. CDR3 length equals 17 residues. CDR1 is LGHNT and CDR2 is FRNRAP in the germline V gene. With V trimmed by 2 bases and J by 6 bases, 10 bases remained unmatched. Notes on this clone: Its antigen is not identified.

The chain joins TRBV12-5 to TRBJ2-1; 10 bases map to TRBD1. The sample consisted of CD45RA- memory CD4+ T cells from PBMCs. This clonotype was obtained from a human donor with narcolepsy. The CDR3: CASGLTGQGEFRNEQFF. The CDR3 DNA is TGTGCTAGTGGTTTGACAGGACAGGGGGAGTTTCGCAATGAGCAGTTCTTC.